This passage covers 27 T cell receptor beta chains from one sample sequenced in a study of tumor-infiltrating lymphocytes in primary liver carcinoma. Alongside blood RNA obtained from unsorted whole blood, germline DNA was also extracted. Starting material of 400 to 600 ng total RNA yielded TCR beta cDNA via a constant-region primer. For TCR beta, libraries were produced by three nested multiplex PCR rounds using slightly modified ARM-PCR. The first two PCR rounds used TRBV1-TRBV30 forward primers with a C-beta reverse primer, 9 to 11 cycles each. From the multiplex PCR reads, TCRdb called clonotypes with MiXCR, one entry per CDR3 protein. The sample lists 310,000 or so distinct CDR3 sequences, approximately 64% occurring once. Source material: peripheral blood. Every receptor here comes from a man between 35 and 55 years old with primary liver carcinoma and hepatitis B virus infection.

This chain joins TRBV5-1 and TRBJ1-4; no clear D gene. CDR3 length equals 15 residues. Trimming took 0 bases from V and 3 from J, leaving 9 bases between them. Looked up from germline, CDR1 is SGHRS and CDR2 is YFSETQ. CDR3: CASSLASSSNEKLFF. The CDR3, as DNA: TGCGCCAGCAGCTTGGCCTCAAGTTCTAATGAAAAACTGTTTTTT.

The chain links TRBV24-1 to TRBJ2-3; D remains unclear. The CDR3 spans 13 residues. The V gene's germline CDR1 is KGHDR and CDR2 SFDVKD. With 5 bases removed from V and 3 bases from J, the gap between germline ends came to 8 bases. Here the CDR3 reads CATSASWTDTQYF. Here the CDR3 DNA reads TGTGCCACCAGTGCCTCGTGGACAGATACGCAGTATTTT.

V gene TRBV12-3 or TRBV12-4 combines with J gene TRBJ1-5, with a possible D match to TRBD1 (5 bases). CDR3 size: 13 residues. With 4 bases removed from V and 9 bases from J, the gap between germline ends came to 13 bases. The CDR3 sequence: CASSSGAGLPQHF. The CDR3 nucleotides read TGTGCCAGCAGTTCCGGGGCAGGTCTGCCCCAGCATTTT.

Comment on this clonotype: This may stem from a read error, because a much larger clone lies one nucleotide away. The chain links TRBV6-6 to TRBJ2-7; perhaps TRBD2 as D (6 bases). In germline, CDR1 is MNHNY, CDR2 SVGAGI (reference sequence). This CDR3 spans 15 amino acids. CDR3 in DNA: TGTGTCAGCAGTTGGAGGGACGGATTAGTCGACGAGCAGTACTTC. Amino acids: CVSSWRDGLVDEQYF.

On this clonotype itself: Since a much larger clone is just one base distant, this may be a read error. J is TRBJ2-7 and V is TRBV6-5, with D perhaps being TRBD1 or TRBD2 (5 bases each). CDR3 length equals 15 residues. Germline lookup yields CDR1 MNHEY and CDR2 SVGAGI. Trimming pared 1 base from V and 0 bases from J, leaving 10 bases between. This CDR3 is CASSYYRGSSYEQYF. CDR3 nucleotides: TGTGCCAGCAGTTACTACCGGGGCAGCTCCTACGAGCAGTACTTC.

J is TRBJ2-7 and V is TRBV30; 7 bases align to TRBD1. The CDR3 totals 14 residues. The germline V gene has CDR1 GTSNPN and CDR2 SVGIG (reference sequence). The junction had 12 bases not matched to a gene; V was cut back by 4 bases and J by 6 bases. CDR3 region: CAWKQQGYGFEQYF. The CDR3 bases are TGTGCCTGGAAACAACAGGGGTACGGTTTCGAGCAGTACTTC.

This chain uses TRBV7-3 with TRBJ2-2; 7 nucleotides align to TRBD2. CDR3 length: 18 residues. The germline gives CDR1 SGHTA, CDR2 FQGTGA. V was clipped by 2 bases and J by 0 bases; unmatched bases: 9. The DNA of the CDR3 is TGTGCCAGCAGCTTAGTAGGAGGTAGCGGGCCGAACACCGGGGAGCTGTTTTTT. It specifies CASSLVGGSGPNTGELFF.

The table lists this clonotype with a count of one. The rearrangement uses TRBV20-1 and TRBJ1-4, with 10 nucleotides matching TRBD1. J gave up 7 bases and V 6 bases, and 17 bases lay outside the gene matches. Germline V gene sequence: CDR1 DFQATT, CDR2 SNEGSKA (reference sequence). This CDR3 comprises 17 residues. CDR3 amino acids: CSAETGGAKAVGEKLFF. DNA for the CDR3: TGCAGTGCGGAGACAGGGGGCGCGAAGGCCGTTGGTGAAAAACTGTTTTTT.

Regarding this clonotype: Since a much larger clone is just one base distant, this may be a read error. The V and J genes are TRBV6-1 and TRBJ2-1; no clear D. Germline assignment: CDR1 MNHNS and CDR2 SASEGT. This CDR3 is 12 amino acids long. This chain's CDR3 is CANSEIRNEQFF. In DNA, the CDR3 is TGTGCCAACAGTGAAATCAGGAATGAGCAGTTCTTC.

This clonotype was seen only a few times. V gene TRBV6-2 or TRBV6-3 combines with J gene TRBJ2-7; 9 positions match TRBD1. Losses at the gene ends were 10 bases for V and 3 bases for J; bases not matched to a gene: 4. Germline CDR1 reads MNHEY; CDR2 reads SVGEGT. There are 12 residues in the CDR3. The CDR3 loop is CAIGTGYYEQYF. CDR3 nucleotides: TGTGCCATCGGGACAGGGTACTACGAGCAGTACTTC.

This clonotype was detected only once. A read error may be the cause here, since a much bigger clone is one base away. The J gene is TRBJ2-7, the V gene TRBV6-5; D remains unclear. This CDR3 comprises 13 residues. In germline, CDR1 is MNHEY, CDR2 SVGAGI. For the CDR3, the DNA is TGTGACAGCAGTTACGGGCTGGGTTACGAGCAGTACTTC. Its translation: CDSSYGLGYEQYF.

This clonotype was counted between two and nine times. The chain employs TRBV28 and TRBJ2-5, with D possibly being TRBD1 (6 bases). V was trimmed by 10 bases and J by 4 bases, leaving 19 bases between them. Germline V gives CDR1 MDHEN, CDR2 SYDVKM. The CDR3 is 14 residues long. DNA for the CDR3: TGTGCCACCACCCAGGGGTTTTTAGGAGAGACCCAGTACTTC. It encodes CATTQGFLGETQYF.

This chain joins TRBV11-2 and TRBJ2-2; perhaps D is TRBD1 or TRBD2 (5 bases each). The CDR3 length is 17 residues. CDR1 is SGHAT, CDR2 FQNNGV, per germline. Trimming removed 8 bases at V and 6 bases at J, with 25 bases between. CDR3 protein: CASALTRGGKWSGELFF. Written as DNA, the CDR3 is TGTGCCAGCGCCCTAACGAGGGGTGGGAAGTGGTCCGGGGAGCTGTTTTTT.

The table lists this clonotype with a count of one. A read error may explain this, as a much larger clone is one base away. Here the CDR3 reads CASSTRTVAGAFF. The CDR3 DNA reads as TGTGCCAGCAGTACGAGGACGGTGGCAGGAGCTTTCTTT. The chain combines TRBV6-2 or TRBV6-3 with TRBJ1-1; unclear D gene. CDR1 is MNHEY, CDR2 SVGEGT, per germline. The CDR3 covers 13 residues. V shed 5 bases and J shed 10 bases, with 17 bases lying between them.

About this clonotype: With a much larger clone just one base away, this may be a read error. V gene TRBV6-2 or TRBV6-3 combines with J gene TRBJ2-7; no firm D call. The CDR3 has 11 residues. The germline CDR1 and CDR2 sequences are MNHEY and SVGEGT. V was clipped by 2 bases and J by 12 bases, with 11 bases between them. As DNA, the CDR3 is TGTGCCAGCAGTTACACTGGCAACCTGTACTTC. Protein sequence: CASSYTGNLYF.

The chain employs TRBV7-9 and TRBJ2-7, with D perhaps matching TRBD1 or TRBD2 (6 bases each). The V end lost 11 bases, the J end lost 2 bases, and 16 bases lay between the germline ends. Germline-derived CDR1 and CDR2 are SEHNR and FQNEAQ (reference sequence). The CDR3 length is 13 residues. CDR3 protein: CALEGGRTYEQYF. Here the CDR3 DNA reads TGTGCCTTGGAGGGGGGTCGGACCTACGAGCAGTACTTC.

Turning to this clonotype: Since a much larger clone is just one base distant, this may be a read error. The rearrangement uses TRBV12-3 or TRBV12-4 and TRBJ1-1; D is perhaps TRBD1 (5 bases). Between the trimmed V and J ends, which lost 7 bases and 3 bases, there was a span of 15 bases. CDR3 length: 14 residues. The CDR3 coding sequence is TGTGCCAGCACGATTGCATCAGGGTACACTGAAGCTTTCTTT. As protein: CASTIASGYTEAFF.

The V call is TRBV19, the J call TRBJ2-3; the D gene is possibly TRBD2 (6 bases). V lost 2 bases and J 6 bases, leaving 15 bases between the germline ends. The CDR3 covers 15 residues. The germline CDR1 and CDR2 sequences are LNHDA and SQIVND (reference sequence). The chain's CDR3 is CASSINWEVEDTQYF. The CDR3, as DNA: TGTGCCAGTAGTATAAATTGGGAGGTTGAGGATACGCAGTATTTT. The full variable domain, completed using reference TRBV19 and TRBJ2-3, is DGGITQSPKYLFRKEGQNVTLSCEQNLNHDAMYWYRQDPGQGLRLIYYSQIVNDFQKGDIAEGYSVSREKKESFPLTVTSAQKNPTAFYLCASSINWEVEDTQYFGPGTRLTVL.

This clonotype has just a few counts. The conserved closing phenylalanine or tryptophan is absent in this CDR3, likely reflecting a read error. The chain couples TRBV11-2 to TRBJ2-3; 7 bases map to TRBD2. This CDR3 is built from 16 residues. The germline gives CDR1 SGHAT, CDR2 FQNNGV. The CDR3 sequence: CASSPNSGLSTGTQYL. DNA for the CDR3: TGTGCCAGCAGCCCCAATAGCGGGCTTAGCACAGGTACGCAGTATCTT.

This clonotype was recorded once. A much larger clonotype is one base distant, so this may be a read error. This chain links TRBV6-1 with TRBJ2-3, with 8 bases fitting TRBD1. This CDR3 spans 15 amino acids. Trimming removed 4 bases from V and 0 bases from J; junction bases left unmatched: 3. Germline CDR1 and CDR2: MNHNS and SASEGT. In DNA, the CDR3 is TGTGCCAGCAGTGCGACAGGGGCTAGCACAGATACGCAGTATTTT. Its protein is CASSATGASTDTQYF.

V and J are TRBV7-9 and TRBJ1-5; D might be TRBD1 (6 bases). This CDR3 has 14 amino acids. The germline V gene encodes CDR1 SEHNR and CDR2 FQNEAQ (reference sequence). V was pared by 3 bases and J by 8 bases, with 14 bases between. Here the CDR3 reads CASSFNGGRKPQHF. The CDR3 DNA follows: TGTGCCAGCAGCTTCAATGGGGGGCGAAAGCCCCAGCATTTT.

The gene calls are TRBV7-2 and TRBJ2-5, with D possibly TRBD2 on 5 matching bases. The CDR3 is 15 residues long. Germline V gene data show CDR1 as SGHTA and CDR2 as FQGNSA. The ends were cut back, 2 bases at V and 6 bases at J, with 16 bases in the middle. The CDR3 sequence is CASSLLARAGKTQYF. CDR3 in DNA: TGTGCCAGCAGCTTATTAGCAAGGGCCGGGAAGACCCAGTACTTC.

V gene TRBV29-1 combines with J gene TRBJ2-1; tentatively, D is TRBD1 (5 bases). V was clipped by 4 bases and J by 6 bases, with 25 bases between them. Germline V lookup: CDR1 SQVTM, CDR2 ANQGSEA. The CDR3 loop spans 17 amino acids. CDR3 protein: CSVAGPISGRGFNEQFF. The CDR3 coding sequence is TGCAGCGTTGCCGGACCTATTAGTGGAAGGGGCTTCAATGAGCAGTTCTTC.

This clonotype was detected only once. One end of the junction does not line up with germline, which may come from a read error. This rearrangement joins TRBV4-1 to TRBJ2-7, with D possibly being TRBD1 (6 bases). The CDR3 sequence is 15 residues long. CDR1 and CDR2 from the germline V gene are MGHRA and YSYEKL. The CDR3, as DNA: TGCGCCACCAGCCAGGACAGTCTCTTCGTAGACGAGCAGTACTTC. As protein: CATSQDSLFVDEQYF.

The gene calls are TRBV5-1 and TRBJ2-7; TRBD2 matches 8 bases. Unmatched junction bases numbered 6, after V lost 0 bases and J lost 4 bases. This CDR3 is 15 amino acids long. Germline CDR1 reads SGHRS; CDR2 reads YFSETQ. The CDR3 coding sequence is TGCGCCAGCAGCTTGGAGAGCGGGAGCGATTACGAGCAGTACTTC. This encodes CASSLESGSDYEQYF.

Concerning this clonotype: This may arise from a read error, as a much more abundant clone is one base away. The chain uses TRBV6-5 and TRBJ2-7, with 7 bases matching TRBD1. With 6 bases clipped from V and 3 bases from J, the junction kept 2 bases outside the gene matches. The CDR3 is made up of 12 amino acids. The germline V gene encodes CDR1 MNHEY and CDR2 SVGAGI. This CDR3 is CASRTGFYEQYF. The CDR3 DNA sequence: TGTGCCAGCAGGACAGGGTTCTACGAGCAGTACTTC.

This clonotype turned up a few times. A clone one base away is much larger, so this may be a read error. This rearrangement joins TRBV10-1 to TRBJ2-2; TRBD1 matches 7 bases. The CDR3 covers 15 residues. CDR1 is WNHNN and CDR2 is SYGVQD in the germline V gene (reference sequence). The CDR3 reads CASSRDSANTGEMFF. CDR3 coding DNA: TGCGCCAGCAGTCGGGACAGCGCGAACACCGGGGAGATGTTTTTT.